This entry lists 8 T cell receptor beta chains sequenced from one sample in a study of blood T cell repertoires in COVID-19. Produced via immunoSEQ multiplex PCR; TCRdb's table is partial and in-frame only. The sample records some 190,000 clones, about 88% being singletons. The sequenced material came from peripheral blood. These receptors originate from a woman between 40 and 50 years old who had recovered from COVID-19.

This clone was counted a single time. The CDR3 here is CASSPSRGSGELFF. In DNA form, the CDR3 reads TGTGCCAGCTCACCCTCCAGGGGGTCCGGGGAGCTGTTTTTT. The chain recombines TRBV18 with TRBJ2-2; TRBD1 matches 7 bases. The CDR3 covers 14 residues. Germline V gene lookup returns CDR1 KGHSH and CDR2 LQKENI. J lost 6 bases, V lost 3 bases, and 4 bases had no gene match.

The chain has TRBV28 and TRBJ2-7; D is perhaps TRBD2 (5 bases). V lost 6 bases and J lost 2, with 14 bases in between. This CDR3 is 14 amino acids long. Germline lookup yields CDR1 MDHEN and CDR2 SYDVKM. The chain's CDR3 is CASRSATGTYEQYF. In DNA, the CDR3 is TGTGCCAGCAGATCCGCGACCGGGACCTACGAGCAGTACTTC.

This chain connects TRBV7-2 to TRBJ2-7; TRBD2 might be the D (6 bases). V lost 5 bases and J lost 1, with 9 bases in between. The CDR3 sequence is 13 residues long. Germline CDR1 and CDR2: SGHTA and FQGNSA. This chain's CDR3 is CASSIGTSYEQYF. The CDR3 DNA follows: TGTGCCAGCAGCATCGGGACTTCCTACGAGCAGTACTTC.

The J gene is TRBJ1-3, the V gene TRBV9, with D unclear. Germline assignment: CDR1 SGDLS and CDR2 YYNGEE. The CDR3 covers 15 residues. The V gene lost 4 bases and the J gene lost 1 base, with 12 bases spanning the gap. The CDR3 DNA sequence: TGTGCCAGCAGCTCCGGCAGGAAATCTGGAAACACCATATATTTT. It codes for CASSSGRKSGNTIYF.

The chain has TRBV28 and TRBJ2-1, with TRBD2 identical over 10 bases. J was trimmed by 6 bases and V by 1 base; bases with no gene match: 3. Germline V CDR1 and CDR2: MDHEN, SYDVKM. This CDR3 comprises 15 residues. The CDR3 is CASSLSTSGFNEQFF. The CDR3 DNA reads as TGTGCCAGCAGTTTATCGACTAGCGGGTTCAATGAGCAGTTCTTC.

The gene calls are TRBV30 and TRBJ1-4; D gene ambiguous. Trimming pared 4 bases from V and 6 bases from J, leaving 15 bases between. The CDR3 totals 14 residues. Germline assignment: CDR1 GTSNPN and CDR2 SVGIG (reference sequence). This chain's CDR3 is CAWTTVFGYEKLFF. In DNA form, the CDR3 reads TGTGCCTGGACAACAGTATTCGGTTATGAAAAACTGTTTTTT. The full variable domain, its missing parts supplied by reference TRBV30 and TRBJ1-4, is SQTIHQWPATLVQPVGSPLSLECTVEGTSNPNLYWYRQAAGRGLQLLFYSVGIGQISSEVPQNLSASRPQDRQFILSSKKLLLSDSGFYLCAWTTVFGYEKLFFGSGTQLSVL.

The genes are TRBV6-6 and TRBJ1-1; TRBD1 matches at 7 bases. The CDR3 covers 15 residues. CDR1 is MNHNY and CDR2 is SVGAGI in the germline V gene (reference sequence). Trimming took 2 bases from V and 7 from J; bases not matched to a gene: 10. CDR3 residues: CASSYTEGAGGEAFF. As DNA, the CDR3 is TGTGCCAGCAGTTACACCGAGGGGGCCGGCGGTGAAGCTTTCTTT.

This chain joins TRBV5-4 and TRBJ2-7; maybe TRBD2 (6 bases). The germline CDR1 and CDR2 sequences are SGHNT and YYREEE (reference sequence). This CDR3 has 17 residues. V dropped 0 bases and J dropped 2 bases, with 18 bases sitting between them. The CDR3 DNA reads TGTGCCAGCAGCTTGGCCGCGATCGCCGGGACTCCCTACGAGCAGTACTTC. Translated, it gives CASSLAAIAGTPYEQYF.